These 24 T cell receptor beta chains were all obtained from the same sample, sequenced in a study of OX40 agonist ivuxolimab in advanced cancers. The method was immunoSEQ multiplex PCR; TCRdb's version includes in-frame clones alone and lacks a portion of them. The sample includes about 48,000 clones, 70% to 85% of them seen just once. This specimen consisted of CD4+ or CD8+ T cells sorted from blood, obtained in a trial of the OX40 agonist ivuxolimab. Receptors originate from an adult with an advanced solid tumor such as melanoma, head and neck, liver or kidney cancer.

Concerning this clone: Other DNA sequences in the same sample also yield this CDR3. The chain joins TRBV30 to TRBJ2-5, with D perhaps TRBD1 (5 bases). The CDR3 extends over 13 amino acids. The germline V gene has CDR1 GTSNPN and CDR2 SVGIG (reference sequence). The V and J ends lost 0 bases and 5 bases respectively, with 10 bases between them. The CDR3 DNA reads TGTGCCTGGAGTGTAGGGGTGCGGGAGACCCAGTACTTC. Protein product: CAWSVGVRETQYF.

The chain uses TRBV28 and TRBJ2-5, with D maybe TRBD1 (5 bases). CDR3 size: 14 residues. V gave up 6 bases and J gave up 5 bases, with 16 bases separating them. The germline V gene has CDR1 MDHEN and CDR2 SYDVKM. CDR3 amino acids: CASRLPRAAETQYF. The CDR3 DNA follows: TGTGCCAGCAGACTTCCCAGGGCGGCGGAGACCCAGTACTTC.

The CDR3 protein is CAWSDKAAGANTIYF. CDR3 bases: TGTGCCTGGAGTGACAAGGCGGCAGGGGCAAACACCATATATTTT. The gene calls are TRBV30 and TRBJ1-3; D possibly corresponds to TRBD1 (6 bases). V lost 1 base to trimming and J lost 6 bases, with 16 bases between them. Germline V gene sequence: CDR1 GTSNPN, CDR2 SVGIG (reference sequence). CDR3 size: 15 residues. The full variable domain, completed using reference TRBV30 and TRBJ1-3, is SQTIHQWPATLVQPVGSPLSLECTVEGTSNPNLYWYRQAAGRGLQLLFYSVGIGQISSEVPQNLSASRPQDRQFILSSKKLLLSDSGFYLCAWSDKAAGANTIYFGEGSWLTVV.

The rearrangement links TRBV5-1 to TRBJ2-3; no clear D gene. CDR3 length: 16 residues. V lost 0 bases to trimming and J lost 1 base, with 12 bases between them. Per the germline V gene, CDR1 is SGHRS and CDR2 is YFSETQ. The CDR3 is CASSLGVAQGTDTQYF. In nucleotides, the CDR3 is TGCGCCAGCAGCTTGGGGGTGGCGCAGGGCACAGATACGCAGTATTTT.

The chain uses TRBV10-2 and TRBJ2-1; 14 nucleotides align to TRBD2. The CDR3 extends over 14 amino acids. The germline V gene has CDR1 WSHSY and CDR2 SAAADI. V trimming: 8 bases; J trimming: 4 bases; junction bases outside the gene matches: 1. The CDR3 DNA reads TGCGCCAGCCGACTAGCGGGGGGGTACAATGAGCAGTTCTTC. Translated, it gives CASRLAGGYNEQFF.

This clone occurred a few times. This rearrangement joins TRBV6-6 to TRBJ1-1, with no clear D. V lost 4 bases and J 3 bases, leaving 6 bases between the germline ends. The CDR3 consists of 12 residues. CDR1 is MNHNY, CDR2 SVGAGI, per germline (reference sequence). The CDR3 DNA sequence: TGTGCCAGCAGTTCCAGTTACACTGAAGCTTTCTTT. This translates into CASSSSYTEAFF.

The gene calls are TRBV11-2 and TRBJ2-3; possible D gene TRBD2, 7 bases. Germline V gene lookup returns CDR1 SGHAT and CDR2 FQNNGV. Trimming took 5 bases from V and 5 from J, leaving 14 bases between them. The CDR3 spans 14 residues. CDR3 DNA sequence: TGTGCCAGCAGCCATGGGGGGGCTGGAGATACGCAGTATTTT. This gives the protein CASSHGGAGDTQYF.

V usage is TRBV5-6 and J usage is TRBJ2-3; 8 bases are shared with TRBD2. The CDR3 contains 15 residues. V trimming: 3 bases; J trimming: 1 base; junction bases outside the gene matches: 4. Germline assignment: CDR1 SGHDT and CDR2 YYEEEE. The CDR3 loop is CASSSGGGRTDTQYF. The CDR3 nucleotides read TGTGCCAGCAGCTCCGGGGGGGGCCGCACAGATACGCAGTATTTT.

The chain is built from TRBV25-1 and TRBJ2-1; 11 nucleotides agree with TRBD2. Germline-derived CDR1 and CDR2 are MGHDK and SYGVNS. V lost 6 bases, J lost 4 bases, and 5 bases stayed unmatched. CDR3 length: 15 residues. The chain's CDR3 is CASSPASGGYNEQFF. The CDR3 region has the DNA TGTGCCAGCAGCCCCGCTAGCGGGGGGTACAATGAGCAGTTCTTC.

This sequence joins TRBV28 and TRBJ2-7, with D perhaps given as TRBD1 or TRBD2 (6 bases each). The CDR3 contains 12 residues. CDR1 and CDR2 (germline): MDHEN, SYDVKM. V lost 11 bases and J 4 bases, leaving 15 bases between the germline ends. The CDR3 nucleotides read TGTGCCGCGGAGGGGGGCACATACGAGCAGTACTTC. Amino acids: CAAEGGTYEQYF.

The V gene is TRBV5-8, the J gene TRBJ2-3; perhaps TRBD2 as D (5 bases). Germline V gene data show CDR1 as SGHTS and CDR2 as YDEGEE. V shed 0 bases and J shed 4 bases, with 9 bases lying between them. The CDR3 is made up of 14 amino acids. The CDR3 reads CASSLAAAADTQYF. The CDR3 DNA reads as TGTGCCAGCAGCTTGGCAGCGGCCGCAGATACGCAGTATTTT. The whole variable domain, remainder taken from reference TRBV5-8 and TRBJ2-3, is EAGVTQSPTHLIKTRGQQATLRCSPISGHTSVYWYQQALGLGLQFLLWYDEGEERNRGNFPPRFSGRQFPNYSSELNVNALELEDSALYLCASSLAAAADTQYFGPGTRLTVL.

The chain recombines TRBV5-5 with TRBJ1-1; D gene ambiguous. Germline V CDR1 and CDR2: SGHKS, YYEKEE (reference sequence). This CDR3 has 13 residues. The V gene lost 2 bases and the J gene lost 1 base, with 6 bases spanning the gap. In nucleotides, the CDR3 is TGTGCCAGCAGCTTCCGGGGGAACACTGAAGCTTTCTTT. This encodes CASSFRGNTEAFF.

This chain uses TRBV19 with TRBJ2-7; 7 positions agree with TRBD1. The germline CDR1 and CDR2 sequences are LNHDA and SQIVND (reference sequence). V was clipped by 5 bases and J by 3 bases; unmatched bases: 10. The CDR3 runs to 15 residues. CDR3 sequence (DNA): TGTGCCAGTAGTGTGAGACAGGGTATGAACTACGAGCAGTACTTC. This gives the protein CASSVRQGMNYEQYF. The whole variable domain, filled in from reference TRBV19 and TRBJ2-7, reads DGGITQSPKYLFRKEGQNVTLSCEQNLNHDAMYWYRQDPGQGLRLIYYSQIVNDFQKGDIAEGYSVSREKKESFPLTVTSAQKNPTAFYLCASSVRQGMNYEQYFGPGTRLTVT.

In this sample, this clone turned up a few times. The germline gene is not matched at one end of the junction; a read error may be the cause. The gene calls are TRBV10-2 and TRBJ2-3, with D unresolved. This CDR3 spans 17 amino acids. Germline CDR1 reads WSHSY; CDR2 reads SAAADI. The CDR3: CATSKSSWPGPTDTQYF. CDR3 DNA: TGCGCCACCAGTAAAAGCTCCTGGCCGGGTCCCACAGATACGCAGTATTTT.

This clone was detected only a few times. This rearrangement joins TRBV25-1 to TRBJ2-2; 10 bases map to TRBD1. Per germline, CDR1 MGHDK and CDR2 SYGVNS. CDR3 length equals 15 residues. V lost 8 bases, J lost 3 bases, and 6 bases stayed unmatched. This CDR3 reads CASAIGTGDTGELFF. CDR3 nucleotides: TGTGCCAGCGCCATCGGGACAGGGGACACCGGGGAGCTGTTTTTT.

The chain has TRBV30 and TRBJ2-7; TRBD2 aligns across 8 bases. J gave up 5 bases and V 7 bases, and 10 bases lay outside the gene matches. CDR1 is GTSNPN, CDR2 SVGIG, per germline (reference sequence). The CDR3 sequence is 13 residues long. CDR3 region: CASPGLVQNEQYF. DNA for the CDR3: TGTGCCTCCCCGGGACTAGTTCAAAACGAGCAGTACTTC.

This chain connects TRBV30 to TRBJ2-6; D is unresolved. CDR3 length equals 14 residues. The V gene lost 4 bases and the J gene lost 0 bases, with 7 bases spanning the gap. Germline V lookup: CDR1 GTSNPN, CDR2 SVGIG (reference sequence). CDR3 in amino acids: CAWTRRSGANVLTF. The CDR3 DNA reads TGTGCCTGGACCAGGCGCTCTGGGGCCAACGTCCTGACTTTC.

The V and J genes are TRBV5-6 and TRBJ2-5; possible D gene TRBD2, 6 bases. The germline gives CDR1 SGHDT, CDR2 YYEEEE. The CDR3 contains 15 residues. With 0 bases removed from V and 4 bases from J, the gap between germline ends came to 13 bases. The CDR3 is CASSLAGRGGETQYF. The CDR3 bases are TGTGCCAGCAGCTTGGCGGGGCGGGGTGGAGAGACCCAGTACTTC.

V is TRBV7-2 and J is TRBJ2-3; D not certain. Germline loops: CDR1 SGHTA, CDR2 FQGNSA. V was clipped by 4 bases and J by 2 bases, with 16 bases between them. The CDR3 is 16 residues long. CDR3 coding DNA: TGTGCCAGCAGCTCAAAACGGTGGGCGTTCACAGATACGCAGTATTTT. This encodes CASSSKRWAFTDTQYF.

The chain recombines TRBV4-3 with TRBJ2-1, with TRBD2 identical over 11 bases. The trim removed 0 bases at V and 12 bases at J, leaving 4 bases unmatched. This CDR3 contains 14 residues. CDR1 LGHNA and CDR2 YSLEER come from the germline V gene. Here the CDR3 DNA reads TGCGCCAGCAGCCAAGAACTAGCGGGAGCGGGGCAGTTCTTC. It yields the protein CASSQELAGAGQFF.

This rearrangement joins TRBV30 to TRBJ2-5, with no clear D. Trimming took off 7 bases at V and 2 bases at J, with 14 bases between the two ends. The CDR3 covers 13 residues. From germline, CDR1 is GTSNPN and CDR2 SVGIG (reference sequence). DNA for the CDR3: TGTGCCTACGAACCAGCGCATCAAGAGACCCAGTACTTC. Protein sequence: CAYEPAHQETQYF.

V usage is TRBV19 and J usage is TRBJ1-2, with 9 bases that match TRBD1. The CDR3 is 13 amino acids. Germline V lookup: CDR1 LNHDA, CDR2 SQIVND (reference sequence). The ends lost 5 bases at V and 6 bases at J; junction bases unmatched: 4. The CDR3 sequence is CASSLQGADGYTF. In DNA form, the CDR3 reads TGTGCCAGTAGTCTACAGGGGGCGGATGGCTACACCTTC. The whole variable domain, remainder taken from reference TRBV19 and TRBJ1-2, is DGGITQSPKYLFRKEGQNVTLSCEQNLNHDAMYWYRQDPGQGLRLIYYSQIVNDFQKGDIAEGYSVSREKKESFPLTVTSAQKNPTAFYLCASSLQGADGYTFGSGTRLTVV.

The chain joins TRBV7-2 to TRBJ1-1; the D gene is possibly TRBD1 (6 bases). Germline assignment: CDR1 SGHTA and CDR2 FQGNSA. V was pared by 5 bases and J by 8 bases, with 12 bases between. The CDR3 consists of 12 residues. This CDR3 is CASSPGQFEAFF. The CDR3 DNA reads TGTGCCAGCAGCCCAGGACAGTTCGAAGCTTTCTTT.

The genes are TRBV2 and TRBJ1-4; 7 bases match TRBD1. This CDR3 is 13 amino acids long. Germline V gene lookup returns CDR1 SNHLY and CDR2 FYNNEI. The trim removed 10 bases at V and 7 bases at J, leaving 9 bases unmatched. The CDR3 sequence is CATEGGVGEKLFF. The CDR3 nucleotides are TGTGCCACCGAAGGGGGCGTAGGTGAAAAACTGTTTTTT.